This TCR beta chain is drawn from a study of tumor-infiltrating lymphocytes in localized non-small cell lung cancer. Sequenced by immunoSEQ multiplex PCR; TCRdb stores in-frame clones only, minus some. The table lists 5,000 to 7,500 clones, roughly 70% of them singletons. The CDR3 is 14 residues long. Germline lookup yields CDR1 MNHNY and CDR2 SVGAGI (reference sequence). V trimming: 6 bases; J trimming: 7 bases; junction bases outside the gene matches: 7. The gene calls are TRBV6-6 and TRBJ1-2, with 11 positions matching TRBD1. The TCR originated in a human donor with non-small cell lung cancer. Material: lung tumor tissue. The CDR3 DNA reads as TGTGCCAGCAGCTCCGGACAGGGGGCGCGTGGCTACACCTTC. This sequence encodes CASSSGQGARGYTF.